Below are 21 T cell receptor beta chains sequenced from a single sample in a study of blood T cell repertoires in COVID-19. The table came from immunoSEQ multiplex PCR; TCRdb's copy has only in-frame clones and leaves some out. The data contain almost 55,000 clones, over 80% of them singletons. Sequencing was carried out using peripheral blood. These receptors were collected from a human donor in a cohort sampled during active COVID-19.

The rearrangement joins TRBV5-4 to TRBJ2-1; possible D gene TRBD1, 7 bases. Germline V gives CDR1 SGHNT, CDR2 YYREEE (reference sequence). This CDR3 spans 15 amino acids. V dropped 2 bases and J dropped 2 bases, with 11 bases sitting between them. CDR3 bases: TGTGCCAGCAGCTTAGACAGGGAGGCCTACAATGAGCAGTTCTTC. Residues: CASSLDREAYNEQFF.

The CDR3 is CASSNWSSYNEQFF. The CDR3 DNA reads as TGTGCCAGCAGCAACTGGAGCTCCTACAATGAGCAGTTCTTC. V gene TRBV21-1 combines with J gene TRBJ2-1; the table's D call, TRBD2, has no DNA check behind it. TRBV21-1 is described as a pseudogene. This CDR3 is built from 14 residues.

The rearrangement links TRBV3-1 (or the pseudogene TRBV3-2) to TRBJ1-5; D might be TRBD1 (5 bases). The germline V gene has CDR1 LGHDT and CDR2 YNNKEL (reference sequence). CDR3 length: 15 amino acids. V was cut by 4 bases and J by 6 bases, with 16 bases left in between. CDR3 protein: CASSPEGTARQPQHF. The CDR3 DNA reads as TGTGCCAGCAGCCCGGAAGGGACTGCACGTCAGCCCCAGCATTTT.

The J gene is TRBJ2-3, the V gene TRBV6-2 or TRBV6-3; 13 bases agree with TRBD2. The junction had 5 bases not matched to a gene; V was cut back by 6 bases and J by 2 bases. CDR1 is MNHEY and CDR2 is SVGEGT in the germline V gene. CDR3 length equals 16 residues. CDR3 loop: CASSLLAGGTTDTQYF. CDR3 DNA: TGTGCCAGCAGCCTACTAGCGGGAGGGACCACAGATACGCAGTATTTT.

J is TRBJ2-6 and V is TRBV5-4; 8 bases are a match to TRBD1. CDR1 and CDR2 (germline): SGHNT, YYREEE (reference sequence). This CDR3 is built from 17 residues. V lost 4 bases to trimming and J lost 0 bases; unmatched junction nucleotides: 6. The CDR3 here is CASSPTGAHSGANVLTF. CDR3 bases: TGTGCCAGCAGCCCGACAGGGGCCCACTCTGGGGCCAACGTCCTGACTTTC.

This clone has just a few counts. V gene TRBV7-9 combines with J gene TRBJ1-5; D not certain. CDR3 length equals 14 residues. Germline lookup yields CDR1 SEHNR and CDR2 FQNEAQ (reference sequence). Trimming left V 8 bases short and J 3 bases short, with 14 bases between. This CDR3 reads CASQHAANNQPQHF. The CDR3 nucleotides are TGTGCCAGCCAACACGCGGCTAACAATCAGCCCCAGCATTTT.

CDR3 region: CASSLGTGNSGNTIYF. CDR3 bases: TGCGCCAGCAGCTTGGGGACAGGGAACTCTGGAAACACCATATATTTT. The chain employs TRBV5-1 and TRBJ1-3, with 8 bases matching TRBD1. The V gene's germline CDR1 is SGHRS and CDR2 YFSETQ. The CDR3 covers 16 residues. J was trimmed by 0 bases and V by 0 bases; bases with no gene match: 2.

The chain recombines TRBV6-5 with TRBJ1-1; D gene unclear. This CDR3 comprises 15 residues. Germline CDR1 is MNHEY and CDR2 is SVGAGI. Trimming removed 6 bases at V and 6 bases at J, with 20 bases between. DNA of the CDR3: TGTGCCAGCAGCCGAGGAAGGAGAGCGGGCCCTGAAGCTTTCTTT. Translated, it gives CASSRGRRAGPEAFF.

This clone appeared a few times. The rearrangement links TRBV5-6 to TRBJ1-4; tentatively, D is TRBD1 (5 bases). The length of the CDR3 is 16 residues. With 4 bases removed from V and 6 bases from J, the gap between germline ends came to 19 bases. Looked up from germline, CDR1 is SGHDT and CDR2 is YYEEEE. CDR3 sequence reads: CASSLGTAGGDEKLFF. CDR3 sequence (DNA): TGTGCCAGCAGCCTGGGGACGGCGGGGGGAGATGAAAAACTGTTTTTT. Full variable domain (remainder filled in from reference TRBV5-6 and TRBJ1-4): DAGVTQSPTHLIKTRGQQVTLRCSPKSGHDTVSWYQQALGQGPQFIFQYYEEEERQRGNFPDRFSGHQFPNYSSELNVNALLLGDSALYLCASSLGTAGGDEKLFFGSGTQLSVL.

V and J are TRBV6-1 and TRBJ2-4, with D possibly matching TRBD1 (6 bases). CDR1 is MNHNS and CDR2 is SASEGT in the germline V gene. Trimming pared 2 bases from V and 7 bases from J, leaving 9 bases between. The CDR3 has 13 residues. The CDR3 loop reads CASSESDRNIQYF. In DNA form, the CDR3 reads TGTGCCAGCAGTGAATCCGACAGGAACATTCAGTACTTC.

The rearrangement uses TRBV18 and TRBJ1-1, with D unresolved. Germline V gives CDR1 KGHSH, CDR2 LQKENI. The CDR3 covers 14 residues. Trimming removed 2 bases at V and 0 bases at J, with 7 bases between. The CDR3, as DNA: TGTGCCAGCTCACCAACAGTTATGAACACTGAAGCTTTCTTT. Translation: CASSPTVMNTEAFF.

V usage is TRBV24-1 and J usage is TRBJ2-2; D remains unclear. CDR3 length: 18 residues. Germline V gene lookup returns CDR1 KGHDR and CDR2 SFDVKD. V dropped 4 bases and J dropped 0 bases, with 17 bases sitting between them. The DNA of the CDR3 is TGTGCCACCAGTGACCATATCTACCCTAGAACGAACACCGGGGAGCTGTTTTTT. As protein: CATSDHIYPRTNTGELFF.

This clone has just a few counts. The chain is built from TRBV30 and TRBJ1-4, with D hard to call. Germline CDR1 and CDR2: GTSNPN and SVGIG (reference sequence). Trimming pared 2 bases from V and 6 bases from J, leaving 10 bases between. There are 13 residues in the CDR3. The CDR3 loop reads CAWSYTVDEKLFF. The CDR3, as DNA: TGTGCCTGGAGTTATACAGTGGATGAAAAACTGTTTTTT.

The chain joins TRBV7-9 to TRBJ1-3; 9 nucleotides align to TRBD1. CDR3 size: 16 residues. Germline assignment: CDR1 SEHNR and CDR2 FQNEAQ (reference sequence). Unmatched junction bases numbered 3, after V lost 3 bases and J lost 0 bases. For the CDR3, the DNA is TGTGCCAGCAGCTTTGAGACAGGGGGCTCTGGAAACACCATATATTTT. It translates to CASSFETGGSGNTIYF.

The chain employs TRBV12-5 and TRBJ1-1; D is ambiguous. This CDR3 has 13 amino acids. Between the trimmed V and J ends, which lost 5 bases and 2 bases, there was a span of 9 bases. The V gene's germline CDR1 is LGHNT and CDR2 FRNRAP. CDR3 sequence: CASGHTANTEAFF. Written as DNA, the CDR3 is TGTGCTAGTGGTCACACAGCAAACACTGAAGCTTTCTTT.

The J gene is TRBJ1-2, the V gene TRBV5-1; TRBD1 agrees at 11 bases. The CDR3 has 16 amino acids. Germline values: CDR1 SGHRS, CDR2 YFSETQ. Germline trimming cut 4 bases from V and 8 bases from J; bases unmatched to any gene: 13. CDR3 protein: CASSPTEGQGARGYTF. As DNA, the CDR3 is TGCGCCAGCAGCCCTACTGAAGGACAGGGGGCAAGGGGCTACACCTTC.

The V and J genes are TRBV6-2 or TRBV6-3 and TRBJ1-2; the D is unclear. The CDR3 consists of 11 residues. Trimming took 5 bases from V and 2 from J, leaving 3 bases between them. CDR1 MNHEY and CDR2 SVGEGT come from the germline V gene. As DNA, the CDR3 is TGTGCCAGCAGTCAGAACTATGGCTACACCTTC. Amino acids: CASSQNYGYTF.

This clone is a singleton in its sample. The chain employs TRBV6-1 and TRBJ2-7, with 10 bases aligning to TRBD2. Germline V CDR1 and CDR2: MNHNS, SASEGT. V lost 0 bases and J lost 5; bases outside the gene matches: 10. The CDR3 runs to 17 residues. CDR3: CASSEAWRLAGDNEQYF. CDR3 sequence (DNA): TGTGCCAGCAGTGAAGCTTGGCGGCTAGCGGGGGATAACGAGCAGTACTTC.

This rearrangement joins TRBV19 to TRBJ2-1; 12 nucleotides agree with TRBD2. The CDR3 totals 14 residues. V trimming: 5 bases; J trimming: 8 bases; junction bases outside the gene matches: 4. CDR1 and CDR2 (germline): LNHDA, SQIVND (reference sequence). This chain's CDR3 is CASSWTSGEDEQFF. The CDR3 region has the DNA TGTGCCAGTAGTTGGACTAGCGGGGAGGATGAGCAGTTCTTC.

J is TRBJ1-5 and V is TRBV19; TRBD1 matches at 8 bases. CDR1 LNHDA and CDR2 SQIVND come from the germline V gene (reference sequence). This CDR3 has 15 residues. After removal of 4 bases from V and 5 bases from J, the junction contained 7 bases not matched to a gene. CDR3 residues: CASSTGTGFYQPQHF. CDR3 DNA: TGTGCCAGTAGTACAGGGACAGGATTTTATCAGCCCCAGCATTTT.

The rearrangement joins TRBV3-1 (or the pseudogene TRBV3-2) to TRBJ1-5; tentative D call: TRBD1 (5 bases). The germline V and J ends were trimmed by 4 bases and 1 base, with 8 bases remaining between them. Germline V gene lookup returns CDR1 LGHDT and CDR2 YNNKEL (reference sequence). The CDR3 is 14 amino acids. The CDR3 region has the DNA TGTGCCAGCAGCCTCCGACAGAGCAATCAGCCCCAGCATTTT. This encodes CASSLRQSNQPQHF.